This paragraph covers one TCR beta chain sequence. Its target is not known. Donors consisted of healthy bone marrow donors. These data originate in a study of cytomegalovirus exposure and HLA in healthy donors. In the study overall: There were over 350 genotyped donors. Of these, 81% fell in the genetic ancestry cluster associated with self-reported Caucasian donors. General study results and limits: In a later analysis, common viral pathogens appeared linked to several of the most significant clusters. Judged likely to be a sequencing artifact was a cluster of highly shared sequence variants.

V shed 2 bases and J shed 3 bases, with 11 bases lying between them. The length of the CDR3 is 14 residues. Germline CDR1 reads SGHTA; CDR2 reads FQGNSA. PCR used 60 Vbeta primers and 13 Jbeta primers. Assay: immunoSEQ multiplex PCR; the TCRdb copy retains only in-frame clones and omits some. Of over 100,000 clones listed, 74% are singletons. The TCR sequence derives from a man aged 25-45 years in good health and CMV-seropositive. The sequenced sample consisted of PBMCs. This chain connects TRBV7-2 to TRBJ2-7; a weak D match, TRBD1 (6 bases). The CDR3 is CASSLMDSSYEQYF. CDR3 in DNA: TGTGCCAGCAGCTTAATGGACAGCAGCTACGAGCAGTACTTC.